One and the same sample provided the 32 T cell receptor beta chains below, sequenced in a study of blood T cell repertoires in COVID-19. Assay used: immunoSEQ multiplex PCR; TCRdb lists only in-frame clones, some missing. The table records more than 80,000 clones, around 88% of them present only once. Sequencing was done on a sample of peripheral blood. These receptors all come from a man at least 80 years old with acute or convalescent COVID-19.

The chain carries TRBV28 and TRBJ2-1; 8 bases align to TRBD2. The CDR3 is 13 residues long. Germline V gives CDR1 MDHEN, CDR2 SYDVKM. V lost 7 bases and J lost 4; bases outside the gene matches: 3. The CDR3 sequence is CASNSGTYNEQFF. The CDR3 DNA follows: TGTGCCAGCAATAGCGGGACGTACAATGAGCAGTTCTTC.

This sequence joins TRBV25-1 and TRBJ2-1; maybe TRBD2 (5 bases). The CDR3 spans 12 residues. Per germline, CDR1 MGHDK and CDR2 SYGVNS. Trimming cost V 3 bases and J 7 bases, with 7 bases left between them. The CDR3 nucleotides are TGTGCCAGCAGTGACCGAGGGAATGAGCAGTTCTTC. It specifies CASSDRGNEQFF.

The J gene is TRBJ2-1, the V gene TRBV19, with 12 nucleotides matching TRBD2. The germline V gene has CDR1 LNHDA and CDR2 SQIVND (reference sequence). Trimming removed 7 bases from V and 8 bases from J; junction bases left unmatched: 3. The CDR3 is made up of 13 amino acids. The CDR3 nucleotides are TGTGCCAGTAAGACTAGCGGGAGCTATGAGCAGTTCTTC. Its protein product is CASKTSGSYEQFF. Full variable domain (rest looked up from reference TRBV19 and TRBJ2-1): DGGITQSPKYLFRKEGQNVTLSCEQNLNHDAMYWYRQDPGQGLRLIYYSQIVNDFQKGDIAEGYSVSREKKESFPLTVTSAQKNPTAFYLCASKTSGSYEQFFGPGTRLTVL.

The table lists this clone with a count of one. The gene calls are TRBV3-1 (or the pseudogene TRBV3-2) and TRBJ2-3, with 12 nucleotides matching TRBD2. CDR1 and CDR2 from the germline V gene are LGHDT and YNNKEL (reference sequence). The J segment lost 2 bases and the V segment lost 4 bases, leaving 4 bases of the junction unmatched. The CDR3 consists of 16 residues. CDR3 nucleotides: TGTGCCAGCAGCCGGCGGACTAGCGGGAACACAGATACGCAGTATTTT. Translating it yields CASSRRTSGNTDTQYF.

CDR3 DNA: TGTGCCAGCAGCCACAGGAAGAATCCCTACGAGCAGTACTTC. It specifies CASSHRKNPYEQYF. V and J are TRBV7-8 and TRBJ2-7; D might be TRBD1 (5 bases). Trimming cost V 5 bases and J 2 bases, with 13 bases left between them. Germline values: CDR1 SGHVS, CDR2 FQNEAQ. CDR3 length: 14 amino acids.

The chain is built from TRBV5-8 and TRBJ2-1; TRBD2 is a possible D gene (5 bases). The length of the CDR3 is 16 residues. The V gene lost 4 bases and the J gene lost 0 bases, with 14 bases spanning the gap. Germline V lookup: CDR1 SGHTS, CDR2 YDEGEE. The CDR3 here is CASSRRPSSSYNEQFF. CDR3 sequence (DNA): TGTGCCAGCAGCCGGAGGCCATCTAGCTCCTACAATGAGCAGTTCTTC. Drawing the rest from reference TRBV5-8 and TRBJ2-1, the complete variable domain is EAGVTQSPTHLIKTRGQQATLRCSPISGHTSVYWYQQALGLGLQFLLWYDEGEERNRGNFPPRFSGRQFPNYSSELNVNALELEDSALYLCASSRRPSSSYNEQFFGPGTRLTVL.

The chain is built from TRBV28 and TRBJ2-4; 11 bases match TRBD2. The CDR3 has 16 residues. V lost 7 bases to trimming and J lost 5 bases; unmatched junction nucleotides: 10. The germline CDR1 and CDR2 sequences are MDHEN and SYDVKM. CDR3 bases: TGTGCCAGCAAAGGGGGGGCTAGCGGGAGGCAAAACATTCAGTACTTC. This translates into CASKGGASGRQNIQYF.

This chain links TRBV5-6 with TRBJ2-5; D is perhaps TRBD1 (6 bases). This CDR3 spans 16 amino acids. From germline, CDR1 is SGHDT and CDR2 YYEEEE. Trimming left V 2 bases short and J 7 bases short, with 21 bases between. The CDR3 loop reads CASSFPPGQRDGTQYF. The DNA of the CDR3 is TGTGCCAGCAGCTTTCCCCCCGGACAGAGGGATGGGACCCAGTACTTC.

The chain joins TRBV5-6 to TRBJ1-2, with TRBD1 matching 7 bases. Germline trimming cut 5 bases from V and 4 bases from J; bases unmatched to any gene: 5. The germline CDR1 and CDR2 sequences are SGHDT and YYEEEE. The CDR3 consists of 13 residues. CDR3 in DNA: TGTGCCAGCAGTTTCCAGGGGGTCTATGGCTACACCTTC. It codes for CASSFQGVYGYTF.

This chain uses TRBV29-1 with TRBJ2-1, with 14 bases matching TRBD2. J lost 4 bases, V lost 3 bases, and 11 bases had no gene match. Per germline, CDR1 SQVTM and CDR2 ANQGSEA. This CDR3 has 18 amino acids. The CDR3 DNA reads TGCAGCGTTGATGGAGGACTAGCGGGAGGACCCGCTTACAATGAGCAGTTCTTC. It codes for CSVDGGLAGGPAYNEQFF.

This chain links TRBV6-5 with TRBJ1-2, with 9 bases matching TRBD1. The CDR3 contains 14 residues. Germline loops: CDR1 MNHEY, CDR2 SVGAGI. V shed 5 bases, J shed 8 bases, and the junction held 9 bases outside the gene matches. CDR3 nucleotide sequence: TGTGCCAGCAGTATACCACAGGGGGCGCGGGGCTACACCTTC. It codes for CASSIPQGARGYTF.

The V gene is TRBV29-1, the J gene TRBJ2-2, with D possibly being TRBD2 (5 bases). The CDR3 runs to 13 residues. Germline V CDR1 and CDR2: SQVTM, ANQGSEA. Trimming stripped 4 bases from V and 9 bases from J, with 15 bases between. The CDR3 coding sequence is TGCAGCGTTGGAGGACTCGAATCCCGGGAGCTGTTTTTT. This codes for CSVGGLESRELFF.

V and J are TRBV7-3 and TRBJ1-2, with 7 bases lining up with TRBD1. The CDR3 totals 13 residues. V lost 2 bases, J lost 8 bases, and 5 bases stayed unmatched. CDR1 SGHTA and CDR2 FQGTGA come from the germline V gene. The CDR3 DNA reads TGTGCCAGCAGCTTAGACAGGGTCCAAGGCTACACCTTC. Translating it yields CASSLDRVQGYTF.

The CDR3 nucleotides are TGTGCCAGCAGTTCCTTGGGACAGGGGTTTAACAATCAGCCCCAGCATTTT. The encoded protein is CASSSLGQGFNNQPQHF. The chain joins TRBV6-2 or TRBV6-3 to TRBJ1-5; 10 bases agree with TRBD1. The CDR3 is 17 residues long. V lost 4 bases and J lost 3; bases outside the gene matches: 9. Germline V lookup: CDR1 MNHEY, CDR2 SVGEGT.

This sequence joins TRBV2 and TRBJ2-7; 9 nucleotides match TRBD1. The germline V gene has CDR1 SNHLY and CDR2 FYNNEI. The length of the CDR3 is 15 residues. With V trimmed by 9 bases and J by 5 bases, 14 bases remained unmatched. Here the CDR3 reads CASSNRGRRVDEQYF. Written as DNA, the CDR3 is TGTGCCAGTTCTAACAGGGGGCGCCGAGTCGACGAGCAGTACTTC.

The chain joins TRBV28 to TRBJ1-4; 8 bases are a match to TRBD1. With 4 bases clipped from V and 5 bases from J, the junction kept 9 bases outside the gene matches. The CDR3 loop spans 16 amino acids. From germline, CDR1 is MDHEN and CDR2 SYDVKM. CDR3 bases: TGTGCCAGCAGTTCCGTGTCCGGGACAGGCAATGAAAAACTGTTTTTT. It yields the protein CASSSVSGTGNEKLFF.

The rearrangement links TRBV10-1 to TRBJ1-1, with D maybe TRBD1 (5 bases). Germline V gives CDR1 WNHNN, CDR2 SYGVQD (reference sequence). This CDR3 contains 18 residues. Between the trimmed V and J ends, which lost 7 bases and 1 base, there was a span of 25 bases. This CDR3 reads CASKSLEVNWGWNTEAFF. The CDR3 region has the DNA TGCGCCAGCAAAAGTTTAGAGGTTAATTGGGGCTGGAACACTGAAGCTTTCTTT.

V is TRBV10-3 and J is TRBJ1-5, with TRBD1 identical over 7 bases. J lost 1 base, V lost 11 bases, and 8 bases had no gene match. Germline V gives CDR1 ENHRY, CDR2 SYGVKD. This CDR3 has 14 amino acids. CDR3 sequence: CASQGGKSNQPQHF. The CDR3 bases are TGTGCCTCCCAGGGGGGCAAGAGCAATCAGCCCCAGCATTTT.

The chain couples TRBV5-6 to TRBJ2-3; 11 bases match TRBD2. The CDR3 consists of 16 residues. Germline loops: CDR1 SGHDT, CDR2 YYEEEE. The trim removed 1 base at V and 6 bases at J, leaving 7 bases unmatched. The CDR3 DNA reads TGTGCCAGCAGCTTGAGACTAGCGGGAATAGGTGATACGCAGTATTTT. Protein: CASSLRLAGIGDTQYF.

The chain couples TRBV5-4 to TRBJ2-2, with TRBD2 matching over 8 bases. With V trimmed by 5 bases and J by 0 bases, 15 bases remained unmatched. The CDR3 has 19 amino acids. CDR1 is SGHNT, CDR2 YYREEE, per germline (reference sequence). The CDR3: CASRMRPSGQNSNTGELFF. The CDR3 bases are TGTGCCAGCAGGATGAGGCCTAGCGGGCAGAATTCGAACACCGGGGAGCTGTTTTTT.

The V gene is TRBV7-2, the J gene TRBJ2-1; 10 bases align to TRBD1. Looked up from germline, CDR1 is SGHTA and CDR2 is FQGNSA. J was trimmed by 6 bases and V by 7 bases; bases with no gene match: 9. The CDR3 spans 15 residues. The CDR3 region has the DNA TGTGCCAGCATCGACCGGGACAGGGGCTCCAATGAGCAGTTCTTC. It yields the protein CASIDRDRGSNEQFF.

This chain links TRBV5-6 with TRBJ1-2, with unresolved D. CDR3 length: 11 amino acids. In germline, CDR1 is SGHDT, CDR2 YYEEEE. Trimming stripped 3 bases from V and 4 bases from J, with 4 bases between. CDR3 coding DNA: TGTGCCAGCAGCTCCATCTATGGCTACACCTTC. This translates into CASSSIYGYTF.

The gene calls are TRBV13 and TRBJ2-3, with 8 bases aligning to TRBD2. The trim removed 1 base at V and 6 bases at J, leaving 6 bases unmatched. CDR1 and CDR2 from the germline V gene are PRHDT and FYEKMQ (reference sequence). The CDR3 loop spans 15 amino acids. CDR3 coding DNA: TGTGCCAGCAGCTTAGTCGACGGGAGGGCCGATACGCAGTATTTT. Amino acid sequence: CASSLVDGRADTQYF.

In DNA, the CDR3 is TGTGCCAGCAGCTTGAGGGCTGGGACAGGGGCTTACGAGCAGTACTTC. Translation: CASSLRAGTGAYEQYF. The chain recombines TRBV5-6 with TRBJ2-7; 10 bases align to TRBD1. The CDR3 sequence is 16 residues long. Looked up from germline, CDR1 is SGHDT and CDR2 is YYEEEE. The trim removed 1 base at V and 4 bases at J, leaving 8 bases unmatched. Full variable domain (missing parts from reference TRBV5-6 and TRBJ2-7): DAGVTQSPTHLIKTRGQQVTLRCSPKSGHDTVSWYQQALGQGPQFIFQYYEEEERQRGNFPDRFSGHQFPNYSSELNVNALLLGDSALYLCASSLRAGTGAYEQYFGPGTRLTVT.

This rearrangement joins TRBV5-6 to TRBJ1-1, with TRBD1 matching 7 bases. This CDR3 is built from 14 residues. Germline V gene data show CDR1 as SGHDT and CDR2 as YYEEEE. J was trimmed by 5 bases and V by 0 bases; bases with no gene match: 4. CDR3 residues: CASSLVFRGTEAFF. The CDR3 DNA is TGTGCCAGCAGCTTGGTCTTCAGGGGGACTGAAGCTTTCTTT.

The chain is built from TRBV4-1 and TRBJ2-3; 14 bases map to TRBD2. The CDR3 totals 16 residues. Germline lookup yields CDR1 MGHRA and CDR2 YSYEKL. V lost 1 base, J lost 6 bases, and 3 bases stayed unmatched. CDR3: CASSQARLAGGDTQYF. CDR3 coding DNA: TGCGCCAGCAGCCAAGCTCGACTAGCGGGAGGGGATACGCAGTATTTT.

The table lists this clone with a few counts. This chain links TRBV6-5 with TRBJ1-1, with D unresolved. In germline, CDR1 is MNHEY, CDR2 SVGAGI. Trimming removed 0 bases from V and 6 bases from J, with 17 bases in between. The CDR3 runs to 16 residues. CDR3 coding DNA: TGTGCCAGCAGTTACTCCCGGACGGGGAGAACGGCTGAAGCTTTCTTT. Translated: CASSYSRTGRTAEAFF.

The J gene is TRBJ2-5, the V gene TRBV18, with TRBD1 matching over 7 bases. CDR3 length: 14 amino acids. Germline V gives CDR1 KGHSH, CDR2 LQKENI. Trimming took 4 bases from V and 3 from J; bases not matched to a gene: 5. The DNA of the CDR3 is TGTGCCAGCTCACAGACAGGGTTTGAAGAGACCCAGTACTTC. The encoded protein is CASSQTGFEETQYF.

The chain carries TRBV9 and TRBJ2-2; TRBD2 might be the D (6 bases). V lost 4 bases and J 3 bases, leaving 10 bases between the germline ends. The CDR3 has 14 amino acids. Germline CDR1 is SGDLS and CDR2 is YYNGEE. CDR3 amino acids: CASSMGLYTGELFF. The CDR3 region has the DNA TGTGCCAGCAGCATGGGACTTTACACCGGGGAGCTGTTTTTT.

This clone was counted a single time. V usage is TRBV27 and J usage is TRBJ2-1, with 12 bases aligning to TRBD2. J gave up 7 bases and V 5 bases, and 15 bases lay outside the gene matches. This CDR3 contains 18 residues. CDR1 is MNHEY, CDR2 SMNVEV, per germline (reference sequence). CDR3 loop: CASSILAGGPPGTNEQFF. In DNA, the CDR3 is TGTGCCAGCAGTATACTAGCGGGAGGACCCCCCGGCACGAATGAGCAGTTCTTC.

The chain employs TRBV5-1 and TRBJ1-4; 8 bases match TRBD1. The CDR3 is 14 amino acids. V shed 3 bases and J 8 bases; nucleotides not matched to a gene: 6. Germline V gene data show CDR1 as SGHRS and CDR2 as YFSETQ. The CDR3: CASSWTGLSEKLFF. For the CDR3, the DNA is TGCGCCAGCAGCTGGACAGGGTTAAGCGAAAAACTGTTTTTT. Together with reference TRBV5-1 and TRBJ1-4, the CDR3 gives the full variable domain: KAGVTQTPRYLIKTRGQQVTLSCSPISGHRSVSWYQQTPGQGLQFLFEYFSETQRNKGNFPGRFSGRQFSNSRSEMNVSTLELGDSALYLCASSWTGLSEKLFFGSGTQLSVL.

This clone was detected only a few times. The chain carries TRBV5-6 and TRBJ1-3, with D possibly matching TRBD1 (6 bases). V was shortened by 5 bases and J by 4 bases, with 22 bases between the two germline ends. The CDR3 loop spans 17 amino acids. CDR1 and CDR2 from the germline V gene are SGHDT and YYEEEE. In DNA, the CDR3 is TGTGCCAGCAGTTCAGGATTGGGGGCAGTGTCCGGAAACACCATATATTTT. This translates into CASSSGLGAVSGNTIYF.